This T cell receptor beta chain appears in the sequencing data of a study of T-cell reconstitution after alpha-beta-depleted transplantation in children. This clonotype showed up many times. Its specificity is unknown. General observations from the study: T-cell counts and diversity at one year following transplant were attributed mainly to newly produced T cells. In patients about two months after transplant, alpha-beta T cells reportedly arose from several hundred expanded graft clones.

TCRbeta library preparation incorporated unique molecular identifiers. One entry per CDR3 protein results from TCRdb running MiXCR on the PCR reads. The sample records some 550,000 distinct CDR3 sequences, more than 20% being singletons. This TCR was sampled from a boy younger than two who had a stem cell transplant for acute myeloid leukemia, so the T cells may come from the graft donor. Source: PBMCs, mostly from graft donor cells, taken 360 days after TCRalphabeta/CD19-depleted stem cell transplant.

DNA for the CDR3: TGCAGTGCTATTCCCCTACAGGGCACCTACGAGCAGTACTTC. Translating it yields CSAIPLQGTYEQYF. The chain carries TRBV20-1 and TRBJ2-7, with D maybe TRBD1 (6 bases). Trimming removed 4 bases at V and 2 bases at J, with 15 bases between. This CDR3 spans 14 amino acids. Germline V gives CDR1 DFQATT, CDR2 SNEGSKA (reference sequence).